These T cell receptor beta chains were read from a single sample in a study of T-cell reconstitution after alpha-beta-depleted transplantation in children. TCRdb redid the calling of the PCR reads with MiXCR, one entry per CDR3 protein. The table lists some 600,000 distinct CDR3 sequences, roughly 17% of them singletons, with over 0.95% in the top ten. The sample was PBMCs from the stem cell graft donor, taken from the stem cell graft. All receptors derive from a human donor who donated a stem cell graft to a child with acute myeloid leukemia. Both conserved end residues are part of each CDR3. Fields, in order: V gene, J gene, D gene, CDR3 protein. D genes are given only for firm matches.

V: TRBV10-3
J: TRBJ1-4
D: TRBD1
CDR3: CAISPRTGKNEKLFF

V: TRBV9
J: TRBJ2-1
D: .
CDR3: CASSVEGGWLSNSYNEQFF

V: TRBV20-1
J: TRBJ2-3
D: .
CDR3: CSVGAGHTDTQYF

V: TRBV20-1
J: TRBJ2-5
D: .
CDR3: CGCLGPNANQETQYF

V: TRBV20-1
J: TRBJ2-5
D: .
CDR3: CSARVAQETQYF

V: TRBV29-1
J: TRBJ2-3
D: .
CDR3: CSVDGKPGSSADTQYF

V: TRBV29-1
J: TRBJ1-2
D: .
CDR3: CSVEDQVTYGYTF

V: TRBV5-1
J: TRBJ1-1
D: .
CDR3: CASSFTGDTEAFF

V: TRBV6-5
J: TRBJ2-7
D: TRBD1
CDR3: CASSNQGTGAYEQYF

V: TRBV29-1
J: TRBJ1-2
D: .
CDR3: CSVVGTANYGYTF

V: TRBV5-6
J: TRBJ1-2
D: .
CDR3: CASSTHYYGYTF

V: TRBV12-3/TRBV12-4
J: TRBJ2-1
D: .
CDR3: CASNTGIYNEQFF

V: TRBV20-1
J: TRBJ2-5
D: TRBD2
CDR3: CSRTSGGAETQYF

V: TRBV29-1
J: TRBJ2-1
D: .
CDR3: CSVTPQGRPYNEQFF

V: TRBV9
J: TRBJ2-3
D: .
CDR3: CASSTNQFRTSLDTQYF

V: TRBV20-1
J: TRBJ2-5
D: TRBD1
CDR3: CSARHQGQGARETQYF